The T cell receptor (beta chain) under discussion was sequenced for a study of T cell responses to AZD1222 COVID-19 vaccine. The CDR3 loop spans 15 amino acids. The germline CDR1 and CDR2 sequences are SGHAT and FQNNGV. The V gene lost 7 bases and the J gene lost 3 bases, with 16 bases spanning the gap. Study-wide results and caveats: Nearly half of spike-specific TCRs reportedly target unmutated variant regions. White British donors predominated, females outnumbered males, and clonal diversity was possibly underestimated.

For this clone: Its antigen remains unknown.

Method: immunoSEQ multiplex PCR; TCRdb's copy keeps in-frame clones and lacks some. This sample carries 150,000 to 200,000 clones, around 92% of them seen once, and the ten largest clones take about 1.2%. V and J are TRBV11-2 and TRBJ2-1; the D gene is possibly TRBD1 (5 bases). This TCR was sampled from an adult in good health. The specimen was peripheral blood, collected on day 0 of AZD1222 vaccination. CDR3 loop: CASTLGQGNYNEQFF. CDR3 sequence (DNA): TGTGCCAGCACCCTGGGGCAGGGCAACTACAATGAGCAGTTCTTC.